This passage covers 4 T cell receptor beta chains from one sample sequenced in a study of memory CD4+ T cells and cytomegalovirus serostatus. Single viable CD3+CD4+CD8-CD45RO+ cells were sorted as the memory CD4+ T cells. Sequenced by immunoSEQ multiplex PCR; TCRdb stores in-frame clones only, minus some. The repertoire holds 60,000 to 75,000 clones, with about 78% as singletons. The source material was memory CD4+ T cells from blood. The receptors stem from an adult in good health and CMV-seronegative. Some clones in this sample may be carry-over from other donors' samples.

This clone was seen a single time. This chain connects TRBV5-1 to TRBJ1-1; the D gene is possibly TRBD1 (5 bases). Germline V CDR1 and CDR2: SGHRS, YFSETQ. Between the trimmed V and J ends, which lost 3 bases and 4 bases, there was a span of 13 bases. The CDR3 runs 14 residues. CDR3 sequence (DNA): TGCGCCAGCAGCTGGGCCCGGGGGAGCACTGAAGCTTTCTTT. As protein: CASSWARGSTEAFF.

The rearrangement uses TRBV7-2 and TRBJ2-7; the match to TRBD2 covers 11 bases. Germline loops: CDR1 SGHTA, CDR2 FQGNSA. CDR3 size: 15 residues. J gave up 3 bases and V 5 bases, and 6 bases lay outside the gene matches. The CDR3 reads CASSARTSGHYEQYF. The DNA of the CDR3 is TGTGCCAGCAGCGCGCGGACTAGCGGGCACTACGAGCAGTACTTC. Variable domain in full (rest from reference TRBV7-2 and TRBJ2-7): GAGVSQSPSNKVTEKGKDVELRCDPISGHTALYWYRQSLGQGLEFLIYFQGNSAPDKSGLPSDRFSAERTGGSVSTLTIQRTQQEDSAVYLCASSARTSGHYEQYFGPGTRLTVT.

The chain has TRBV5-5 and TRBJ1-4; D not certain. Germline V gives CDR1 SGHKS, CDR2 YYEKEE (reference sequence). V was clipped by 1 base and J by 6 bases, with 7 bases between them. The length of the CDR3 is 13 residues. CDR3 region: CASSLSWDEKLFF. CDR3 DNA: TGTGCCAGCAGCTTGTCGTGGGATGAAAAACTGTTTTTT.

The rearrangement uses TRBV5-8 and TRBJ2-1, with TRBD2 matching 8 bases. J lost 9 bases, V lost 4 bases, and 9 bases had no gene match. The CDR3 spans 14 residues. From germline, CDR1 is SGHTS and CDR2 YDEGEE. This CDR3 is CASSITGTRGEQFF. DNA of the CDR3: TGTGCCAGCAGCATTACCGGGACTAGGGGTGAGCAGTTCTTC.